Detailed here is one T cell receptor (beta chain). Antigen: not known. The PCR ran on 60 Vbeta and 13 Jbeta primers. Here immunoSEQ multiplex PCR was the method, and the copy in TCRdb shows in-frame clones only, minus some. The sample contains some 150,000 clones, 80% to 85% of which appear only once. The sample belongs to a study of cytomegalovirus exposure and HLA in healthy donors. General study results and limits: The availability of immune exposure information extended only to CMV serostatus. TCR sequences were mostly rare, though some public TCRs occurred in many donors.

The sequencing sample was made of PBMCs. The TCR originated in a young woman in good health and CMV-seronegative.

The CDR3 sequence is CASSLGSGSGSDTQYF. CDR3 DNA: TGCGCCAGCAGCTTGGGTAGCGGGAGTGGGTCAGATACGCAGTATTTT. This chain links TRBV5-1 with TRBJ2-3; 9 bases fit TRBD2. After removal of 0 bases from V and 4 bases from J, the junction contained 6 bases not matched to a gene. Germline loops: CDR1 SGHRS, CDR2 YFSETQ. The CDR3 is made up of 16 amino acids.